The subject of this entry is one T cell receptor (beta chain). As yet, its antigen is unknown. The data stem from a study of T cell repertoires in cytomegalovirus infection. Study information: An indication of both CMV infection and matching HLA type came from public TCR beta signatures.

TCRdb passed the reads through MiXCR, listing each CDR3 protein once. The sample contains under 500,000 distinct CDR3 sequences, approximately 46% of which appear only once. General observations from the study: Frequencies of public TCR beta families were cumulated, and this identified carriers of CMV plus the relevant HLA.

The CDR3 is made up of 13 amino acids. Germline CDR1 is SGHDT and CDR2 is YYEEEE. Trimming shortened V by 4 bases and J by 7 bases, and 14 bases separated the two germline ends. The sequence came from a human donor in good health (CMV status not recorded). Some clones in this sample may be carry-over from other donors' samples. The sample here was cultured PBMCs, taken from culture after CMV antigen stimulation. This chain uses TRBV5-6 with TRBJ1-2; D gene uncertain. This CDR3 is CASSRNPFPGYTF. The CDR3 DNA is TGTGCCAGCAGCCGAAACCCGTTCCCTGGCTACACCTTC.